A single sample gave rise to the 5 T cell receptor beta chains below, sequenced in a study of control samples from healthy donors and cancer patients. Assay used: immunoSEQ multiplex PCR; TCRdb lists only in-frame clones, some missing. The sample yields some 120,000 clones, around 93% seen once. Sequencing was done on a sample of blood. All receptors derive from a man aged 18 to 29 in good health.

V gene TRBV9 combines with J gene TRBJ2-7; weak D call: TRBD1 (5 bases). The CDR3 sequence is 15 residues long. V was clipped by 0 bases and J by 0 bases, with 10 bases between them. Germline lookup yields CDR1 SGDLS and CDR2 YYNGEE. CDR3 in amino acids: CASSVGTGNSYEQYF. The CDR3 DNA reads TGTGCCAGCAGCGTAGGTACAGGAAACTCCTACGAGCAGTACTTC.

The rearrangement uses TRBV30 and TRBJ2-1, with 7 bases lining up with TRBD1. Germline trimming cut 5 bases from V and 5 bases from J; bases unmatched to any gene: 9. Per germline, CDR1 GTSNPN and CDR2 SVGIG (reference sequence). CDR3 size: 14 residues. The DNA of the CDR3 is TGTGCCTGGGATACAGGGGCTGGGGACAATGAGCAGTTCTTC. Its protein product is CAWDTGAGDNEQFF.

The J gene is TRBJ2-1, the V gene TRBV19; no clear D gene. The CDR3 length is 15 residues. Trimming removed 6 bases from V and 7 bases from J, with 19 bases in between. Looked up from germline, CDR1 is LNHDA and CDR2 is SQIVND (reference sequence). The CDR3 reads CASSVGSVVTNEQFF. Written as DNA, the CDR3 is TGTGCCAGTAGCGTCGGGTCCGTGGTTACTAATGAGCAGTTCTTC.

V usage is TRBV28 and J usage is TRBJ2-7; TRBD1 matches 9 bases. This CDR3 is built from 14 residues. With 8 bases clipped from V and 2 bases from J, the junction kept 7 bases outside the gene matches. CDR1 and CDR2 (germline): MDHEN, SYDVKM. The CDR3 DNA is TGTGCCAGCGAAGAGGACAGGGGCGCCTACGAGCAGTACTTC. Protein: CASEEDRGAYEQYF.

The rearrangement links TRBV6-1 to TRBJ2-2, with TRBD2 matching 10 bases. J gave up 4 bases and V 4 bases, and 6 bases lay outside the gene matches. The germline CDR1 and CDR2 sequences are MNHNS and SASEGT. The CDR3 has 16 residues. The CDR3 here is CASSVSASGSTGELFF. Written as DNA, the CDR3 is TGTGCCAGCAGTGTGTCGGCTAGCGGGAGCACCGGGGAGCTGTTTTTT.